Detailed here is one T cell receptor beta chain. The target antigen is unknown. The CDR3 covers 17 residues. The V and J ends lost 4 bases and 6 bases, in that order; junction bases with no gene match: 19. Germline CDR1 is SQVTM and CDR2 is ANQGSEA. The data derive from a study of identical twins. General observations from the study: Invariant MAIT and iNKT cells may have partly biased zero-insertion analyses.

Unique molecular identifiers were present on the cDNA, which also gained a universal primer site by template switching. TCRdb redid the calling of the 5' RACE reads with MiXCR, one entry per CDR3 protein. The sample shows 410,000 or so distinct CDR3 sequences, approximately 17% of them seen only once. The clonotype comes from a man aged 45-65 years in good health. V usage is TRBV29-1 and J usage is TRBJ2-7; 9 positions match TRBD1. Specimen: naive T cells sorted from blood. DNA of the CDR3: TGCAGCGTTGTCACTTCTTTGTCCGGACAGGGGTTGGTCGAGCAGTACTTC. Protein product: CSVVTSLSGQGLVEQYF.